This T cell receptor beta chain comes out of a study of blood T cell repertoires in COVID-19. The wider study: The United States, Italy and Spain provided the acute and convalescent COVID-19 samples. In each case, the material was cDNA or gDNA derived from T cells, B-cell-depleted T cells, or PBMCs.

Authors' methods: From reference gene primer amplification, estimates of nucleated cell counts were derived. Assay used: immunoSEQ multiplex PCR; TCRdb lists only in-frame clones, some missing. The V and J calls and clone size are taken from that table; D and trimming were inferred from the DNA. This table holds 110,000 or so clones, 81% found once. The CDR3 totals 16 residues. V was pared by 0 bases and J by 0 bases, with 2 bases of the junction left unmatched. Germline loops: CDR1 SGHNT, CDR2 YYREEE (reference sequence). The table lists this clone with a count of one. The gene calls are TRBV5-4 and TRBJ2-1; 8 bases agree with TRBD2. The receptor's source is a man aged 45-60 years with acute or convalescent COVID-19. The sample taken for sequencing was peripheral blood. CDR3 residues: CASSLGRGGSYNEQFF. The CDR3 nucleotides read TGTGCCAGCAGCTTGGGCCGGGGGGGCTCCTACAATGAGCAGTTCTTC.